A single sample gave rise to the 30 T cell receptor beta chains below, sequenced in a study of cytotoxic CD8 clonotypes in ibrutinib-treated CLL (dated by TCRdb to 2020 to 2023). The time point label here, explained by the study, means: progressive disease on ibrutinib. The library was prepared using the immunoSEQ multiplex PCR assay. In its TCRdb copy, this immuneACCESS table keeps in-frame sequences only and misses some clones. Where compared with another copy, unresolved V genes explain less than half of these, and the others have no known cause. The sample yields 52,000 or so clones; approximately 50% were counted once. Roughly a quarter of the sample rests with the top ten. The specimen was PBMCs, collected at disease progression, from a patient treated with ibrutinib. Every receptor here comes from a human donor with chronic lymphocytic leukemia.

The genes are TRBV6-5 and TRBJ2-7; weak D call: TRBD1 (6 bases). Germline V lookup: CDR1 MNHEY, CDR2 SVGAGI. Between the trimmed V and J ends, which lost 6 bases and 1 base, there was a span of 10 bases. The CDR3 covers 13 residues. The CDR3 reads CASRVDRSYEQYF. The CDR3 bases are TGTGCCAGCAGGGTCGACAGGTCCTACGAGCAGTACTTC.

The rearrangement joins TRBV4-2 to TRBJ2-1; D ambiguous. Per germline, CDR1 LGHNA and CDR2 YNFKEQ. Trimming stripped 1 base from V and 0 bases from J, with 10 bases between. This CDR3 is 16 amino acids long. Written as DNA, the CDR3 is TGTGCCAGCAGCCAAGTCTCGCAGAGCTCCTACAATGAGCAGTTCTTC. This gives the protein CASSQVSQSSYNEQFF.

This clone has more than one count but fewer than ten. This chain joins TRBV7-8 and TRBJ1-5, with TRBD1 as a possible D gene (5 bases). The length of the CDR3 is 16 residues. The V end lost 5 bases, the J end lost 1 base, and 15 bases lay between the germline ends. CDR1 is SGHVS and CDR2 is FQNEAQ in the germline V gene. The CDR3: CASSAGVGGSNQPQHF. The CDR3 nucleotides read TGTGCCAGCAGCGCAGGTGTCGGGGGAAGCAATCAGCCCCAGCATTTT.

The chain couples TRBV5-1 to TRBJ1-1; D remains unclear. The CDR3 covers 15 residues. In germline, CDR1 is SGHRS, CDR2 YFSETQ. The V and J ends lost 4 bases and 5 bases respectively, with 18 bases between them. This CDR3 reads CASSPSAPGETEAFF. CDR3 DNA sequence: TGCGCCAGCAGCCCGTCGGCCCCCGGGGAAACTGAAGCTTTCTTT.

CDR3 DNA sequence: TGTGCCAGCAGCTTAGCCGGGGGTGGCTACACCTTC. This translates into CASSLAGGGYTF. The chain links TRBV7-6 to TRBJ1-2; D is perhaps TRBD1 (5 bases). The germline V gene has CDR1 SGHVS and CDR2 FNYEAQ. The length of the CDR3 is 12 residues. V shed 0 bases and J shed 7 bases, with 6 bases lying between them.

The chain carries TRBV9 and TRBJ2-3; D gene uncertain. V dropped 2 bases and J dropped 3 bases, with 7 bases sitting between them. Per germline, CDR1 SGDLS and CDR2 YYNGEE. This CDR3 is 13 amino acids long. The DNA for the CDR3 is TGTGCCAGCAGCGTTTGGGATACAGATACGCAGTATTTT. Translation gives CASSVWDTDTQYF.

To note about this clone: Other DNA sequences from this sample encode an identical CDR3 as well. CDR3 sequence reads: CASSLGTGAYEQYF. DNA for the CDR3: TGTGCCAGCAGCTTAGGGACAGGGGCCTACGAGCAGTACTTC. V is TRBV7-7 and J is TRBJ2-7; 9 bases line up with TRBD1. V lost 1 base and J lost 2; bases outside the gene matches: 0. Per the germline V gene, CDR1 is SSHAT and CDR2 is FNYEAQ (reference sequence). There are 14 residues in the CDR3.

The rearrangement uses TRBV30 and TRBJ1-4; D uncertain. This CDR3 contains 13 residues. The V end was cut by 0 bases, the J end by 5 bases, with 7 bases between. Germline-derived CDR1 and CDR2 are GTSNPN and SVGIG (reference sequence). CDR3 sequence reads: CAWSVGRNEKLFF. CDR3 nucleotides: TGTGCCTGGAGTGTCGGCAGGAATGAAAAACTGTTTTTT.

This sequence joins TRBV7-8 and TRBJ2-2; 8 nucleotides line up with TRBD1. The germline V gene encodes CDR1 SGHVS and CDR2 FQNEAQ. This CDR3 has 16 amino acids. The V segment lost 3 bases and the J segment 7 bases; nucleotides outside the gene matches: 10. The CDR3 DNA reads TGTGCCAGCAGCTTCCGTAACAGGGGGTTGGACGGGGAGCTGTTTTTT. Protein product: CASSFRNRGLDGELFF.

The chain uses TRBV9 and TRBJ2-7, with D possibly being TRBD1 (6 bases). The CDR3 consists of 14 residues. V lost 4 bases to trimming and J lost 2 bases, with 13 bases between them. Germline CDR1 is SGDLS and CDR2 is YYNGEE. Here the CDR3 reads CASSPEDSTYEQYF. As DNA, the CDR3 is TGTGCCAGCAGCCCAGAGGACAGTACCTACGAGCAGTACTTC.

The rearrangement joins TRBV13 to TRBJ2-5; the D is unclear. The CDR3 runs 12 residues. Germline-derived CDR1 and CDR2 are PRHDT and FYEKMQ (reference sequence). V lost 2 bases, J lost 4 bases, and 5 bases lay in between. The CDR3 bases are TGTGCCAGCAGCTTAAGGGCAGAGACCCAGTACTTC. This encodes CASSLRAETQYF.

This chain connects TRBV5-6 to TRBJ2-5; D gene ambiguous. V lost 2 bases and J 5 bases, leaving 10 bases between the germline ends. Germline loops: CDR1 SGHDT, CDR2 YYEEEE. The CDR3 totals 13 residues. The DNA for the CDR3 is TGTGCCAGCAGCTTCCCCCTCTCTGAGACCCAGTACTTC. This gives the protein CASSFPLSETQYF.

The CDR3 sequence is CASSKGPGQGSYEQYF. The CDR3 bases are TGTGCCAGCAGCAAAGGGCCGGGACAGGGCTCCTACGAGCAGTACTTC. V and J are TRBV7-7 and TRBJ2-7; 9 positions agree with TRBD1. J lost 0 bases, V lost 5 bases, and 8 bases had no gene match. Germline lookup yields CDR1 SSHAT and CDR2 FNYEAQ (reference sequence). The CDR3 runs to 16 residues.

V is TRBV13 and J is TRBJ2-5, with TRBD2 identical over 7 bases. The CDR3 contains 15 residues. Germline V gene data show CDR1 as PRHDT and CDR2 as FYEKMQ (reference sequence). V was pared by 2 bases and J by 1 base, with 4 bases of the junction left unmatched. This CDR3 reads CASSLRTGGQETQYF. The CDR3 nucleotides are TGTGCCAGCAGCTTACGGACGGGGGGCCAAGAGACCCAGTACTTC.

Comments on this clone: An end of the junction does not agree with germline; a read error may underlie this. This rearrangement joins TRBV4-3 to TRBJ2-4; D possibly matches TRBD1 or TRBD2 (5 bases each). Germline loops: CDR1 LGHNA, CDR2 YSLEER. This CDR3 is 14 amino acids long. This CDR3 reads CASSQYLGDPKACF. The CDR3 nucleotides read TGCGCCAGCAGCCAATACCTGGGGGACCCCAAGGCTTGCTTC.

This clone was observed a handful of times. Here the CDR3 DNA reads TGTGCCAGCAGCTTAACGATGACAGATACGCAGTATTTT. Amino acids: CASSLTMTDTQYF. This chain links TRBV7-3 with TRBJ2-3; no definite D call. The germline V and J ends were trimmed by 0 bases and 3 bases, with 4 bases remaining between them. CDR1 and CDR2 from the germline V gene are SGHTA and FQGTGA. The length of the CDR3 is 13 residues.

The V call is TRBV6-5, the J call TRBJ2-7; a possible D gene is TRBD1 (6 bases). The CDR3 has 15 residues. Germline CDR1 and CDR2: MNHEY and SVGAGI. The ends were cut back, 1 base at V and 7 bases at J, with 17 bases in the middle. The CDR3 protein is CASSYWADSHMEQYF. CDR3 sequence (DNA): TGTGCCAGCAGTTACTGGGCGGACAGTCACATGGAGCAGTACTTC.

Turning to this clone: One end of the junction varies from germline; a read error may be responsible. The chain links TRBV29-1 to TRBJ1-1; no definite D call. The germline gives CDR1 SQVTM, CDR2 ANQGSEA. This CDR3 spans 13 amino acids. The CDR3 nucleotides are TGCAGCGTCGACAACCTTCAAGACGGACCGCGGGGCTTT. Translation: CSVDNLQDGPRGF. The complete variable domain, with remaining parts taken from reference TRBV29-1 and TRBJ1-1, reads SAVISQKPSRDICQRGTSLTIQCQVDSQVTMMFWYRQQPGQSLTLIATANQGSEATYESGFVIDKFPISRPNLTFSTLTVSNMSPEDSSIYLCSVDNLQDGPRGFGQGTRLTVV.

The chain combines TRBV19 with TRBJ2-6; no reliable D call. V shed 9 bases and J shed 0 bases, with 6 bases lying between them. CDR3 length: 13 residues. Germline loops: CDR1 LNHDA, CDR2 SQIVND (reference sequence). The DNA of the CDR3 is TGTGCCAGCGGCCGCTCTGGGGCCAACGTCCTGACTTTC. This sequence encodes CASGRSGANVLTF.

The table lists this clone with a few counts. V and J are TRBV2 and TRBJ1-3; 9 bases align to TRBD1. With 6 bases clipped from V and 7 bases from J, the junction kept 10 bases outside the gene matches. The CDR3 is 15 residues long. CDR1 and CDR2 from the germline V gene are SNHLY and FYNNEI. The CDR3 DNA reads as TGTGCCAGCAGGAAGGGGACAGGGCAGGGGAACACCATATATTTT. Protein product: CASRKGTGQGNTIYF.

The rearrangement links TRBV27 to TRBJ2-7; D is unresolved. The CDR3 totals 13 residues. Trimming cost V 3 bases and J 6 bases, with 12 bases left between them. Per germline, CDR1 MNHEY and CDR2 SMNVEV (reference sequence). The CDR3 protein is CASSFRSTGEQYF. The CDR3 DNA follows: TGTGCCAGCAGTTTTCGGTCAACTGGCGAGCAGTACTTC.

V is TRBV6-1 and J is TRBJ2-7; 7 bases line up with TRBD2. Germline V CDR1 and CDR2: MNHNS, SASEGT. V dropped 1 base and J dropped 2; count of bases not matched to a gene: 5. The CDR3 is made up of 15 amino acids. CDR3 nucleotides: TGTGCCAGCAGTGAAGGGACTAGTAAGGCCTACGAGCAGTACTTC. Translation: CASSEGTSKAYEQYF.

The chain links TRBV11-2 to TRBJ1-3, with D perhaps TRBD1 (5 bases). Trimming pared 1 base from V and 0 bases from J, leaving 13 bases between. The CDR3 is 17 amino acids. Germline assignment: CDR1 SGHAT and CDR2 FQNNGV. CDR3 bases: TGTGCCAGCAGCTTAGTCACGGGACTGCTCTCTGGAAACACCATATATTTT. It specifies CASSLVTGLLSGNTIYF.

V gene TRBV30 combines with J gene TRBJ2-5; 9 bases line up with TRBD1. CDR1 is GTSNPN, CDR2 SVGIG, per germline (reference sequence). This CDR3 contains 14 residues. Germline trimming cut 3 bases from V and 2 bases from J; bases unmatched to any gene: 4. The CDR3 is CAWRAGTGQETQYF. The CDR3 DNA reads TGTGCCTGGAGGGCCGGGACAGGGCAAGAGACCCAGTACTTC.

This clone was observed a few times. The CDR3 coding sequence is TGTGCCAGCAGCCCCCAAGCAGGGTCCTACGAGCAGTACTTC. This codes for CASSPQAGSYEQYF. The V gene is TRBV5-8, the J gene TRBJ2-7, with a weak D call TRBD1 (5 bases). Between the trimmed V and J ends, which lost 4 bases and 1 base, there was a span of 12 bases. The CDR3 is made up of 14 amino acids. Germline CDR1 reads SGHTS; CDR2 reads YDEGEE. The whole variable domain, filled in from reference TRBV5-8 and TRBJ2-7, reads EAGVTQSPTHLIKTRGQQATLRCSPISGHTSVYWYQQALGLGLQFLLWYDEGEERNRGNFPPRFSGRQFPNYSSELNVNALELEDSALYLCASSPQAGSYEQYFGPGTRLTVT.

The CDR3 region is CASRADRGYEQYF. The DNA of the CDR3 is TGTGCCAGTAGGGCGGACAGGGGCTACGAGCAGTACTTC. The rearrangement joins TRBV19 to TRBJ2-7; 9 bases are shared with TRBD1. CDR1 is LNHDA and CDR2 is SQIVND in the germline V gene (reference sequence). CDR3 size: 13 residues. V lost 6 bases and J lost 3; bases outside the gene matches: 3.

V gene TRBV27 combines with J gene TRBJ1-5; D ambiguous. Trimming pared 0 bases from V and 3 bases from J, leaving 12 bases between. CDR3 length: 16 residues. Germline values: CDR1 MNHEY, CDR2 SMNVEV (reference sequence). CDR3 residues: CASSLSGYRNNQPQHF. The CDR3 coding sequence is TGTGCCAGCAGTTTATCGGGGTACCGAAACAATCAGCCCCAGCATTTT.

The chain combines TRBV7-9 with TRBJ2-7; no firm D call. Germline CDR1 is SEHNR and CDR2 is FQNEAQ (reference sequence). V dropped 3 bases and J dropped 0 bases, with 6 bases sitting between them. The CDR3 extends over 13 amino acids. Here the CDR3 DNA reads TGTGCCAGCAGCTTGTCGCCCTCCTACGAGCAGTACTTC. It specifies CASSLSPSYEQYF.

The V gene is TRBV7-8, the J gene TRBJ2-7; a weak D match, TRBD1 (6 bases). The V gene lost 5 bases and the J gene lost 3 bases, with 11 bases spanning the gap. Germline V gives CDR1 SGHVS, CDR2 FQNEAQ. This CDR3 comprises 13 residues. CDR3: CASSETGYYEQYF. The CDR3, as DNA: TGTGCCAGCAGCGAGACAGGTTACTACGAGCAGTACTTC.

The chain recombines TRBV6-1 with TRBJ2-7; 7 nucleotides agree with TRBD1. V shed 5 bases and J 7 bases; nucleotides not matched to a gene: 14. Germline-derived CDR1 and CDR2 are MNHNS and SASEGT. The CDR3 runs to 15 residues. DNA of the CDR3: TGTGCCAGCAGTACCCGACAGGGTGGGTCCGGGGAGCAGTACTTC. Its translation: CASSTRQGGSGEQYF.